The 5 T cell receptor beta chains below come from one sample, sequenced in a study of T cells in Graves' hyperthyroidism and ophthalmopathy. TCR beta CDR3 sequences were amplified from RNA transcripts. The HTBI primer set was used in a first-round RT-PCR of the TCR CDR3. TCRdb passed the multiplex PCR reads through MiXCR, listing each CDR3 protein once. This sample yields about 700,000 distinct CDR3 sequences, of which about 45% are seen a single time; less than 9.5% belongs to the top ten. Sequenced material: peripheral blood or thyroid tissue (not recorded which). Receptors were obtained from an adult man with Graves' disease, either hyperthyroidism or ophthalmopathy (not recorded which).

A few counts support this clonotype. The chain combines TRBV14 with TRBJ1-3; D uncertain. This CDR3 is built from 14 residues. V lost 1 base and J 4 bases, leaving 8 bases between the germline ends. The germline V gene has CDR1 SGHDN and CDR2 FVKESK. CDR3 sequence reads: CASSQGSRGNTIYF. The CDR3 DNA sequence: TGTGCCAGCAGCCAAGGAAGTCGGGGAAACACCATATATTTT. The full variable domain, with the rest looked up from reference TRBV14 and TRBJ1-3, is EAGVTQFPSHSVIEKGQTVTLRCDPISGHDNLYWYRRVMGKEIKFLLHFVKESKQDESGMPNNRFLAERTGGTYSTLKVQPAELEDSGVYFCASSQGSRGNTIYFGEGSWLTVV.

This clonotype was recorded many times. The J gene is TRBJ1-5, the V gene TRBV10-3; D not resolved. V lost 3 bases to trimming and J lost 7 bases, with 7 bases between them. The CDR3 length is 12 residues. The V gene's germline CDR1 is ENHRY and CDR2 SYGVKD. CDR3: CAISETEQPQHF. The CDR3 DNA reads TGTGCCATCAGTGAAACAGAACAGCCCCAGCATTTT.

In this sample, this clonotype turned up a few times. J is TRBJ1-1 and V is TRBV2; D call uncertain. Germline CDR1 and CDR2: SNHLY and FYNNEI. CDR3 length: 14 amino acids. V shed 5 bases and J shed 1 base, with 11 bases lying between them. CDR3 region: CASSSAEENTEAFF. DNA for the CDR3: TGTGCCAGCAGTTCGGCAGAGGAGAACACTGAAGCTTTCTTT.

Concerning this clonotype itself: It may be a read error: a sequence one base away is much more abundant. The V gene is TRBV7-2, the J gene TRBJ2-7; D is unclear. Germline V gene lookup returns CDR1 SGHTA and CDR2 FQGNSA. Trimming removed 6 bases at V and 3 bases at J, with 18 bases between. CDR3 length: 15 amino acids. CDR3 DNA: TGTGCCAGCAGGTTAACATCCCTCGGATACTACGAGCAGTACTTC. It specifies CASRLTSLGYYEQYF.

The chain carries TRBV7-9 and TRBJ1-2; perhaps TRBD1 as D (5 bases). Germline assignment: CDR1 SEHNR and CDR2 FQNEAQ (reference sequence). V lost 5 bases and J lost 4, with 14 bases in between. The CDR3 loop spans 14 amino acids. DNA of the CDR3: TGTGCCAGCAGCCCAGGAGTCCAGGGCTATGGCTACACCTTC. Amino acid sequence: CASSPGVQGYGYTF.